This entry concerns a single T cell receptor (beta chain). V dropped 2 bases and J dropped 10 bases, with 12 bases sitting between them. The CDR3 extends over 13 amino acids. The data stem from a study of blood T cell repertoires in COVID-19. The protocol was immunoSEQ multiplex PCR, while the TCRdb copy is restricted to in-frame clones and leaves out a portion. The sample consists of some 520,000 clones, roughly nine tenths of them appearing once. Seattle patients were enrolled during active infection and followed longitudinally. This chain links TRBV12-3 or TRBV12-4 with TRBJ2-1; perhaps TRBD1 as D (5 bases). The material sequenced was peripheral blood. The TCR was taken from a man aged 18-30 years with COVID-19, enrolled during active disease. CDR3 amino acids: CASSLRGYEEQFF. The CDR3 DNA sequence: TGTGCCAGCAGTTTAAGGGGTTATGAGGAGCAGTTCTTC.